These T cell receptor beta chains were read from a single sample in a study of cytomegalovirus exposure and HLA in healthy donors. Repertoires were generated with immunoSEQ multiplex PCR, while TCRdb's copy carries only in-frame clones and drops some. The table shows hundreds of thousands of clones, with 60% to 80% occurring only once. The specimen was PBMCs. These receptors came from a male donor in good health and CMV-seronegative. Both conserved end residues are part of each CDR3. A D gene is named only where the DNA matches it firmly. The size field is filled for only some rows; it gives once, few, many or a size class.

TGTGCCAGCAGCTTCACAGGGGGAGGCTATGGCTACACCTTC | CASSFTGGGYGYTF | NA | TRBJ1-2 | TRBV11-2 | 14 | TRBD1
TGTGCCAGCAGCTTTGGAGGCCAGATGGCCACTGAAGCTTTCTTT | CASSFGGQMATEAFF | NA | TRBJ1-1 | TRBV11-3 | 15 | NA
TGTGCCACCAGCAGATCGGGACAGAGAGGAGACTACGAGCAGTACTTC | CATSRSGQRGDYEQYF | NA | TRBJ2-7 | TRBV15 | 16 | TRBD1
TGTGCTAGCAGCAATAACGGGCCCCCGGAGGAGGAGACCCAGTACTTC | CASSNNGPPEEETQYF | NA | TRBJ2-5 | TRBV7-7 | 16 | NA
TGCACCAGCAGCCTCAAGTTTCCCAACAGGGCTGGTAACTATGGCTACACCTTC | CTSSLKFPNRAGNYGYTF | NA | TRBJ1-2 | TRBV1 | 18 | NA
TGCGCCAGCAGCAGGAGCGCAACAGGAAAATCCTACGAGCAGTACTTC | CASSRSATGKSYEQYF | NA | TRBJ2-7 | TRBV5-1 | 16 | NA
TGTGCCAGCAGTGAGCGCGGGAGCTCCTACAATGAGCAGTTCTTC | CASSERGSSYNEQFF | once | TRBJ2-1 | TRBV7-9 | 15 | TRBD2
TGTGCCACATCTCCCAGGGGCGCGAACACCGGGGAGCTGTTTTTT | CATSPRGANTGELFF | NA | TRBJ2-2 | TRBV2 | 15 | NA
TGTGCCAGCAGCTACCGGACGCGGGGTGAAGCTTTCTTT | CASSYRTRGEAFF | NA | TRBJ1-1 | TRBV6-5 | 13 | NA
TGTGCCAGCAGCCAAGACATAGTACGAGCGGGAGGGCCCTTGGTCTTC | CASSQDIVRAGGPLVF | few | TRBJ2-1 | TRBV14 | 16 | TRBD2
TGCAGCGTTGGAGGAGCGGGTGTCACCTACGAGCAGTACTTC | CSVGGAGVTYEQYF | NA | TRBJ2-7 | TRBV29-1 | 14 | NA
TGTGCCAGCAGGGGAGAAAACACCATATATTTT | CASRGENTIYF | NA | TRBJ1-3 | TRBV2 | 11 | NA
TGTGCCAGCAGCGTAGCTGGCGGGAGGATAAACAATGAGCAGTTCTTC | CASSVAGGRINNEQFF | NA | TRBJ2-1 | TRBV9 | 16 | TRBD2
TGCGCCAGCAGCCCGAGGGCAGGGGGCTCTGGCTACACCTTC | CASSPRAGGSGYTF | NA | TRBJ1-2 | TRBV5-1 | 14 | TRBD1
TGCAGTGCCACGCAGGGAGGGGGCTACACCTTC | CSATQGGGYTF | NA | TRBJ1-2 | TRBV20-1 | 11 | NA
TGTGCCAGCAGCTTATCGGCTAGCGGACCCTACGAGCAGTACTTC | CASSLSASGPYEQYF | once | TRBJ2-7 | TRBV7-9 | 15 | TRBD2
TGTGCCAGCAGTGGATCCGGGGCGGGGGAGACCCAGTACTTC | CASSGSGAGETQYF | NA | TRBJ2-5 | TRBV2 | 14 | NA
TGTGCCAGCAGCTTAGCGTGGTTCCGGGGAAGAAACACCATATATTTT | CASSLAWFRGRNTIYF | NA | TRBJ1-3 | TRBV7-8 | 16 | NA
TGTGCCAGCAGTTACTCGAGGGGGAACAATGAGCAGTTCTTC | CASSYSRGNNEQFF | NA | TRBJ2-1 | TRBV6-6 | 14 | NA
TGTGCCAGCAGCTTAGGCCGGGGACTAGCGGGATACAATGAGCAGTTCTTC | CASSLGRGLAGYNEQFF | NA | TRBJ2-1 | TRBV13 | 17 | TRBD2
TGTGCCACCAGCAGCCAAACCGACAGGGGGCGCAGAGATACGCAGTATTTT | CATSSQTDRGRRDTQYF | NA | TRBJ2-3 | TRBV15 | 17 | TRBD1
TGTGCCAGCAGTCCCTTCGCTAGCGGGAGGGCCGGGTACGAGCAGTACTTC | CASSPFASGRAGYEQYF | NA | TRBJ2-7 | TRBV27 | 17 | TRBD2
TGTGCCAGCAGCGTAGGGGGACAGGGGGCTGGAACCGGGGAGCTGTTTTTT | CASSVGGQGAGTGELFF | NA | TRBJ2-2 | TRBV9 | 17 | TRBD1
TGTGCCAGCAGCTCTACAGGGGATAGCAATCAGCCCCAGCATTTT | CASSSTGDSNQPQHF | NA | TRBJ1-5 | TRBV11-2 | 15 | TRBD1
TGTGCCAGCAGCCCGACTAGCGCTTTCACAGATACGCAGTATTTT | CASSPTSAFTDTQYF | NA | TRBJ2-3 | TRBV2 | 15 | TRBD2
TGTGCCAGCTCACCGGCGGGAGGGACAGATACGCAGTATTTT | CASSPAGGTDTQYF | NA | TRBJ2-3 | TRBV18 | 14 | TRBD2
TGTGCCAGCAGCTGGGGACAGGGGGCACGGGTAGATACGCAGTATTTT | CASSWGQGARVDTQYF | few | TRBJ2-3 | TRBV5-8 | 16 | TRBD1
TGCGCCAGCAGCCCCAATGTCGGGGCCAACGTCCTGACTTTC | CASSPNVGANVLTF | NA | TRBJ2-6 | TRBV5-1 | 14 | NA
TGCGCCAGCCGGGGTGGGACAGTTAACCTCATGGACACTGAAGCTTTCTTT | CASRGGTVNLMDTEAFF | NA | TRBJ1-1 | TRBV5-1 | 17 | TRBD1
TGCGCCAGCAGCTTGGACGGGGTAAGAGATGGCTACACCTTC | CASSLDGVRDGYTF | once | TRBJ1-2 | TRBV5-1 | 14 | NA
TGTGCCAGCAGCGACCAACGAGGATCAAGCTCCTACGAGCAGTACTTC | CASSDQRGSSSYEQYF | once | TRBJ2-7 | TRBV7-6 | 16 | NA
TGTGCCAGCAGCAAAACGGGGGAAGGAACAGGGGCTAATGAAAAACTGTTTTTT | CASSKTGEGTGANEKLFF | NA | TRBJ1-4 | TRBV21-1 | 18 | NA
TGTGCCAGCACCGAGGGGGCTTTAACCGGGGAGCTGTTTTTT | CASTEGALTGELFF | once | TRBJ2-2 | TRBV9 | 14 | TRBD1
TGCGCCAGCAGCCATGTCGGGACTAGCGGGAGGAGCTCCTACGAGCAGTACTTC | CASSHVGTSGRSSYEQYF | NA | TRBJ2-7 | TRBV4-1 | 18 | TRBD2
TGTGCCAGTAGTGTCGGTAGGGGCCGCAATACCCACGAGCAGTACTTC | CASSVGRGRNTHEQYF | NA | TRBJ2-7 | TRBV19 | 16 | NA
TGTGCCAGCAGCTTACGAGGTAGCGGGAGATGGCGCTACAATGAGCAGTTCTTC | CASSLRGSGRWRYNEQFF | NA | TRBJ2-1 | TRBV7-3 | 18 | TRBD2
TGTGCCAGTAGTCGACTCACCGGGACTAGCGGATACGAGCAGTACTTC | CASSRLTGTSGYEQYF | NA | TRBJ2-7 | TRBV19 | 16 | TRBD2
TGTGCCAGCAGCGTAAGCGGGAGAGAAGATACGCAGTATTTT | CASSVSGREDTQYF | NA | TRBJ2-3 | TRBV9 | 14 | TRBD2
TGTGCCTGGAGTCCGTCCCTCATTGCGGGGGTAACAGATACGCAGTATTTT | CAWSPSLIAGVTDTQYF | NA | TRBJ2-3 | TRBV30 | 17 | TRBD2
TGTGCCAGCAGCCCCTGGACAGGGGGGGGAAAACTGTTTTTT | CASSPWTGGGKLFF | once | TRBJ1-4 | TRBV6-5 | 14 | TRBD1
TGTGCCAGCAGCCCCGAGAGCACAGATACGCAGTATTTT | CASSPESTDTQYF | NA | TRBJ2-3 | TRBV7-3 | 13 | NA
TGCGCCAGCAGCGACAGCGCGAACACCGGGGAGCTGTTTTTT | CASSDSANTGELFF | once | TRBJ2-2 | TRBV5-1 | 14 | NA
TGTGCCAGCTCACCCTCTTGGACAGGACAGGCTTTCTTT | CASSPSWTGQAFF | NA | TRBJ1-1 | TRBV18 | 13 | TRBD1
TGTGCCTGGAGTGCGGAGGACCGGGCTGGAAACACCATATATTTT | CAWSAEDRAGNTIYF | NA | TRBJ1-3 | TRBV30 | 15 | NA
TGTGCCATCGGAGCGGGAGAGGTCAATGAGCAGTTCTTC | CAIGAGEVNEQFF | NA | TRBJ2-1 | TRBV10-3 | 13 | TRBD2